These 18 T cell receptor beta chains originate from one sample sequenced in a study of breast tumors, draining lymph nodes, adjacent tissues. Axillary draining lymph nodes of breast cancer patients supplied the node samples. TCRdb fed the multiplex PCR reads into MiXCR, producing one record per CDR3 protein. The data hold some 120,000 distinct CDR3 sequences, with 15% to 20% observed a single time. The sequenced sample was axillary lymph node tissue. Source of these receptors: a female donor with breast cancer. Some clones in this sample may be carry-over from other donors' samples.

This clonotype showed up just a few times. The rearrangement uses TRBV10-3 and TRBJ2-4; 9 bases map to TRBD2. The CDR3 loop spans 18 amino acids. From germline, CDR1 is ENHRY and CDR2 SYGVKD. The V gene end was trimmed by 6 bases and the J gene end by 4 bases; junction bases not matched to a gene: 16. CDR3 in amino acids: CAIRGGLAGIKAKNIQYF. DNA of the CDR3: TGTGCCATCAGGGGGGGGCTAGCGGGGATCAAGGCGAAAAACATTCAGTACTTC.

This clonotype was detected many times. CDR3 amino acids: CASSAGGRSPLHF. The DNA for the CDR3 is TGTGCCAGCAGTGCAGGGGGCCGTTCACCCCTCCACTTT. V gene TRBV6-4 combines with J gene TRBJ1-6; 8 bases are a match to TRBD1. V trimming: 4 bases; J trimming: 9 bases; junction bases outside the gene matches: 2. Per the germline V gene, CDR1 is MRHNA and CDR2 is SNTAGT. This CDR3 has 13 residues.

This rearrangement joins TRBV6-4 to TRBJ2-6; TRBD1 might be the D (5 bases). V lost 2 bases to trimming and J lost 0 bases, with 14 bases between them. The CDR3 runs 18 residues. The germline V gene encodes CDR1 MRHNA and CDR2 SNTAGT. CDR3 coding DNA: TGTGCCAGCAGTGACGTCCGGCAGGGCAGCTCTGGGGCCAACGTCCTGACTTTC. Encoded protein: CASSDVRQGSSGANVLTF.

This clonotype was detected many times. The rearrangement uses TRBV19 and TRBJ2-3; 9 bases fit TRBD2. Germline loops: CDR1 LNHDA, CDR2 SQIVND (reference sequence). The CDR3 consists of 14 residues. The V and J ends lost 3 bases and 4 bases, in that order; junction bases with no gene match: 2. CDR3 sequence (DNA): TGTGCCAGTAGTATGGGACTAGCCGCAGATACGCAGTATTTT. Translation gives CASSMGLAADTQYF.

This clonotype has ten or more counts. The CDR3 nucleotides are TGTGCCAGCAGAAAAGGACTAGCGGATACGCAGTATTTT. Translated, it gives CASRKGLADTQYF. V usage is TRBV2 and J usage is TRBJ2-3, with TRBD2 matching over 9 bases. V shed 6 bases, J shed 6 bases, and the junction held 4 bases outside the gene matches. Per the germline V gene, CDR1 is SNHLY and CDR2 is FYNNEI. The length of the CDR3 is 13 residues. The variable domain in full, completed from reference TRBV2 and TRBJ2-3, reads EPEVTQTPSHQVTQMGQEVILRCVPISNHLYFYWYRQILGQKVEFLVSFYNNEISEKSEIFDDQFSVERPDGSNFTLKIRSTKLEDSAMYFCASRKGLADTQYFGPGTRLTVL.

This clonotype was observed at least ten times. V gene TRBV20-1 combines with J gene TRBJ2-7; 11 nucleotides agree with TRBD1. The CDR3 totals 14 residues. The junction had 6 bases not matched to a gene; V was cut back by 3 bases and J by 5 bases. In germline, CDR1 is DFQATT, CDR2 SNEGSKA (reference sequence). The CDR3 DNA reads TGCAGTGCTAGGGCCGGACAGGGGGCGGACGAGCAGTACTTC. As protein: CSARAGQGADEQYF.

This clonotype was seen ten or more times. The chain is built from TRBV24-1 and TRBJ2-2; TRBD1 might be the D (6 bases). This CDR3 is built from 17 residues. Germline assignment: CDR1 KGHDR and CDR2 SFDVKD. Trimming cost V 4 bases and J 3 bases, with 17 bases left between them. For the CDR3, the DNA is TGTGCCACCAGTGACCCAACAGGGTATAGCGACACCGGGGAGCTGTTTTTT. Its translation: CATSDPTGYSDTGELFF.

This clonotype was observed many times. The V call is TRBV12-3 or TRBV12-4, the J call TRBJ2-1; no definite D call. This CDR3 spans 15 amino acids. V was shortened by 2 bases and J by 2 bases, with 10 bases between the two germline ends. CDR3 DNA: TGTGCCAGCAGTTTATTTCCAGCGACCTACAATGAGCAGTTCTTC. This gives the protein CASSLFPATYNEQFF.

In its sample, this clonotype was seen many times. V gene TRBV12-3 or TRBV12-4 combines with J gene TRBJ2-1; the match to TRBD1 covers 7 bases. CDR3 length equals 16 residues. Germline trimming cut 6 bases from V and 4 bases from J; bases unmatched to any gene: 12. The CDR3: CASSRQTGRPYNEQFF. The CDR3 coding sequence is TGTGCCAGCAGCAGACAGACAGGGAGACCTTACAATGAGCAGTTCTTC.

This clonotype was counted only a few times. A much larger clonotype is one base distant, so this may be a read error. The chain carries TRBV15 and TRBJ2-7; D unresolved. The CDR3 runs 15 residues. The germline V gene has CDR1 LNHNV and CDR2 YYDKDF (reference sequence). The CDR3 reads CATRRDFPAAYEQYF. In nucleotides, the CDR3 is TGTGCCACCCGCAGAGATTTCCCAGCAGCCTACGAGCAGTACTTC.

This clonotype was counted ten times or more. The chain has TRBV12-3 or TRBV12-4 and TRBJ2-1; D unresolved. This CDR3 has 11 residues. V was cut by 6 bases and J by 8 bases, with 8 bases left in between. The CDR3 DNA is TGTGCCAGCAGCCGTAGCCATGAGCAGTTCTTC. This gives the protein CASSRSHEQFF.

At least ten counts were recorded for this clonotype. V gene TRBV6-5 combines with J gene TRBJ2-7, with D possibly being TRBD2 (6 bases). The CDR3 covers 13 residues. Per germline, CDR1 MNHEY and CDR2 SVGAGI. The V gene lost 2 bases and the J gene lost 4 bases, with 9 bases spanning the gap. In DNA, the CDR3 is TGTGCCAGCAGTTACGGGACTTCATACGAGCAGTACTTC. The encoded protein is CASSYGTSYEQYF.

This clonotype was detected ten times or more. The chain's CDR3 is CASSQDGDQPQHF. The CDR3 DNA is TGTGCCAGCAGCCAGGACGGAGATCAGCCCCAGCATTTT. V and J are TRBV5-4 and TRBJ1-5; no firm D call. This CDR3 contains 13 residues. Germline CDR1 SGHNT, CDR2 YYREEE (reference sequence). Trimming took off 4 bases at V and 5 bases at J, with 10 bases between the two ends.

This clonotype was picked up many times. CDR3 loop: CASSEGGMYYGYTF. The CDR3 DNA reads as TGTGCCAGCAGTGAAGGTGGCATGTACTATGGCTACACCTTC. The rearrangement joins TRBV25-1 to TRBJ1-2, with unresolved D. The CDR3 is 14 amino acids. Germline CDR1 and CDR2: MGHDK and SYGVNS. Trimming removed 2 bases at V and 3 bases at J, with 10 bases between.

Many counts were recorded for this clonotype. The rearrangement joins TRBV28 to TRBJ1-3, with D perhaps matching TRBD1 (5 bases). Germline CDR1 and CDR2: MDHEN and SYDVKM. V lost 5 bases and J 2 bases, leaving 7 bases between the germline ends. The CDR3 is made up of 13 amino acids. CDR3 sequence: CASSPRAGNTIYF. The DNA for the CDR3 is TGTGCCAGCAGTCCCAGGGCTGGAAACACCATATATTTT.

This clonotype was recorded at least ten times. This rearrangement joins TRBV5-1 to TRBJ1-2, with D unresolved. Between the trimmed V and J ends, which lost 4 bases and 1 base, there was a span of 17 bases. The length of the CDR3 is 16 residues. Germline V gives CDR1 SGHRS, CDR2 YFSETQ. The CDR3 DNA follows: TGCGCCAGCAGCGCCGGTACCGGCGGCTATAACTATGGCTACACCTTC. This translates into CASSAGTGGYNYGYTF.

The table lists this clonotype with many counts. This chain connects TRBV10-3 to TRBJ1-3; TRBD1 matches 8 bases. Germline V gives CDR1 ENHRY, CDR2 SYGVKD. This CDR3 is built from 11 residues. V gave up 6 bases and J gave up 8 bases; unmatched junction bases: 0. The CDR3 reads CAIRTGDTIYF. The CDR3 DNA follows: TGTGCCATCAGGACAGGGGACACCATATATTTT.

Regarding this clonotype: This may be a read error, as it is one base from a much larger clone. J is TRBJ1-4 and V is TRBV7-2; TRBD1 might be the D (5 bases). Germline V CDR1 and CDR2: SGHTA, FQGNSA. The CDR3 consists of 15 residues. The CDR3 region is CASSLQVTTNEKLSF. The CDR3 region has the DNA TGTGCCAGCAGTTTACAGGTGACAACTAATGAAAAACTGTCTTTT.